The 30 T cell receptor beta chains reported below all come from one sample, sequenced in a study of T-cell reconstitution after alpha-beta-depleted transplantation in children. General observations from the study: After one year, T-cell counts and TCRbeta diversity mostly came from new T cells.

These TCRs' antigens remain unknown. Unique molecular identifiers featured in how the TCRbeta library was prepared. TCRdb reprocessed the PCR reads via MiXCR and lists one record per CDR3 protein. The sample has about 300,000 distinct CDR3 sequences; 7.5% to 9% are singletons. Material: peripheral blood, obtained 360 days after TCRalphabeta/CD19-depleted stem cell transplant. The source of these receptors is a female patient younger than 10 who had a stem cell transplant for Fanconi anemia, so the T cells may come from the graft donor.

This clonotype came up a few times. The chain recombines TRBV7-6 with TRBJ2-5; 11 bases map to TRBD1. With 6 bases clipped from V and 4 bases from J, the junction kept 13 bases outside the gene matches. The germline V gene encodes CDR1 SGHVS and CDR2 FNYEAQ. The CDR3 sequence is 17 residues long. This CDR3 is CASSLFFRTGGGETQYF. Here the CDR3 DNA reads TGTGCCAGCAGTCTCTTCTTCCGGACAGGGGGCGGAGAGACCCAGTACTTC.

There are many counts of this clonotype. The gene calls are TRBV6-4 and TRBJ2-2; weak D call: TRBD2 (6 bases). There are 15 residues in the CDR3. Germline V lookup: CDR1 MRHNA, CDR2 SNTAGT. The V gene lost 3 bases and the J gene lost 0 bases, with 8 bases spanning the gap. CDR3 sequence: CASSDSGANTGELFF. The CDR3 DNA sequence: TGTGCCAGCAGTGATAGCGGCGCGAACACCGGGGAGCTGTTTTTT.

This clonotype appeared many times. The chain links TRBV29-1 to TRBJ2-2; a weak D match, TRBD2 (5 bases). V was pared by 7 bases and J by 5 bases, with 14 bases between. The germline CDR1 and CDR2 sequences are SQVTM and ANQGSEA. The CDR3 extends over 13 amino acids. As DNA, the CDR3 is TGCAGCGGACAAGCGGACCCGACCGGGGAGCTGTTTTTT. Translated: CSGQADPTGELFF.

This clonotype was found many times. This chain's CDR3 is CASSLAFTDLGRQETQYF. CDR3 DNA: TGTGCCAGCAGCTTAGCGTTTACGGATCTTGGCCGCCAAGAGACCCAGTACTTC. This chain uses TRBV7-2 with TRBJ2-5; D ambiguous. The CDR3 spans 18 residues. Germline V gene lookup returns CDR1 SGHTA and CDR2 FQGNSA. Trimming pared 0 bases from V and 1 base from J, leaving 18 bases between.

This clonotype appeared many times. The chain couples TRBV12-3 or TRBV12-4 to TRBJ2-6, with no clear D. This CDR3 has 17 residues. Trimming removed 3 bases from V and 1 base from J, with 13 bases in between. CDR3 sequence: CASSFKQRRSGANVLTF. As DNA, the CDR3 is TGTGCCAGCAGTTTCAAACAACGCCGATCTGGGGCCAACGTCCTGACTTTC.

This clonotype was recorded at least ten times. The gene calls are TRBV10-3 and TRBJ1-2, with D maybe TRBD1 (6 bases). The CDR3 extends over 12 amino acids. Germline CDR1 reads ENHRY; CDR2 reads SYGVKD. Trimming stripped 6 bases from V and 4 bases from J, with 9 bases between. The CDR3 coding sequence is TGTGCCATCAGCACAGGGCGCTATGGCTACACCTTC. Translation gives CAISTGRYGYTF.

The CDR3 nucleotides are TGTGCCAGCAGTCTAACAGGGGCAGCTGGAAACACCATATATTTT. This sequence encodes CASSLTGAAGNTIYF. This sequence joins TRBV25-1 and TRBJ1-3; 7 bases agree with TRBD1. Trimming at V came to 5 bases and at J to 2 bases, leaving 6 bases not matched to a gene. Germline lookup yields CDR1 MGHDK and CDR2 SYGVNS. The CDR3 contains 15 residues.

This clonotype was detected ten times or more. V gene TRBV6-5 combines with J gene TRBJ2-5; possibly TRBD2 for D (6 bases). Germline CDR1 is MNHEY and CDR2 is SVGAGI. Between the trimmed V and J ends, which lost 2 bases and 2 bases, there was a span of 12 bases. This CDR3 spans 15 amino acids. DNA of the CDR3: TGTGCCAGCAGTTACGTCGGGCGGGGTCAAGAGACCCAGTACTTC. Its translation: CASSYVGRGQETQYF.

This clonotype has only a few counts. The chain links TRBV7-9 to TRBJ2-2; unclear D gene. V shed 2 bases and J shed 2 bases, with 15 bases lying between them. Germline-derived CDR1 and CDR2 are SEHNR and FQNEAQ (reference sequence). This CDR3 is built from 17 residues. The DNA for the CDR3 is TGTGCCAGCAGCTTAACCCAATCCGGGCCTAACACCGGGGAGCTGTTTTTT. Translated, it gives CASSLTQSGPNTGELFF.

At least ten counts were recorded for this clonotype. V is TRBV20-1 and J is TRBJ2-7, with 10 bases identical to TRBD2. The CDR3 covers 15 residues. The junction had 9 bases not matched to a gene; V was cut back by 2 bases and J by 5 bases. Per the germline V gene, CDR1 is DFQATT and CDR2 is SNEGSKA (reference sequence). The CDR3 DNA sequence: TGCAGTGCTAGATCTAGCGGGAGAGTGGGCAACGAGCAGTACTTC. This codes for CSARSSGRVGNEQYF.

The chain combines TRBV4-3 with TRBJ1-2, with D tentatively TRBD1 (6 bases). This CDR3 is built from 17 residues. Trimming shortened V by 1 base and J by 6 bases, and 21 bases separated the two germline ends. The germline V gene has CDR1 LGHNA and CDR2 YSLEER. DNA for the CDR3: TGCGCCAGCAGCCAAGTCGCTGGGGGCCACGGAACGAATGGCTACACCTTC. Translated, it gives CASSQVAGGHGTNGYTF.

This clonotype was observed at least ten times. This chain joins TRBV7-8 and TRBJ2-1, with D maybe TRBD2 (7 bases). Germline V CDR1 and CDR2: SGHVS, FQNEAQ. V was clipped by 1 base and J by 10 bases, with 14 bases between them. This CDR3 contains 14 residues. In DNA, the CDR3 is TGTGCCAGCAGCTTAGACCGGGGGGCAGAAGAGCAGTTCTTC. This encodes CASSLDRGAEEQFF.

This clonotype was seen at least ten times. V is TRBV28 and J is TRBJ2-5; maybe TRBD1 (6 bases). The CDR3 consists of 13 residues. From germline, CDR1 is MDHEN and CDR2 SYDVKM. Trimming left V 5 bases short and J 1 base short, with 8 bases between. DNA of the CDR3: TGTGCCAGCAGTGGACAGCGCCAAGAGACCCAGTACTTC. Protein product: CASSGQRQETQYF.

In its sample, this clonotype was seen many times. The chain employs TRBV5-1 and TRBJ2-1; 11 bases line up with TRBD2. Losses at the gene ends were 2 bases for V and 7 bases for J; bases not matched to a gene: 8. CDR1 is SGHRS, CDR2 YFSETQ, per germline. The CDR3 length is 16 residues. The CDR3 here is CASSFPRASGGNEQFF. The CDR3 nucleotides are TGCGCCAGCAGCTTCCCCCGGGCTAGCGGGGGGAATGAGCAGTTCTTC.

This clonotype was detected ten times or more. The chain recombines TRBV20-1 with TRBJ1-1, with D hard to call. The V gene's germline CDR1 is DFQATT and CDR2 SNEGSKA (reference sequence). This CDR3 region has 13 residues. Deletions cut 5 bases from V and 1 base from J, with 11 bases between. The CDR3 DNA sequence: TGCAGTGCTTCCAAACTTAAGAACACTGAAGCTTTCTTT. The encoded protein is CSASKLKNTEAFF.

This chain joins TRBV7-8 and TRBJ2-5; D might be TRBD1 or TRBD2, each matching 5 bases. CDR1 SGHVS and CDR2 FQNEAQ come from the germline V gene. V gave up 1 base and J gave up 3 bases, with 12 bases separating them. The CDR3 contains 15 residues. The CDR3 reads CASSLDPGTKETQYF. In DNA form, the CDR3 reads TGTGCCAGCAGCTTAGACCCAGGGACCAAAGAGACCCAGTACTTC. The full variable domain, in which reference TRBV7-8 and TRBJ2-5 provide the parts outside the CDR3, is GAGVSQSPRYKVAKRGQDVALRCDPISGHVSLFWYQQALGQGPEFLTYFQNEAQLDKSGLPSDRFFAERPEGSVSTLKIQRTQQEDSAVYLCASSLDPGTKETQYFGPGTRLLVL.

This clonotype came up many times. The V and J genes are TRBV7-9 and TRBJ2-2; D may be TRBD2 (6 bases). This CDR3 has 14 amino acids. V was shortened by 8 bases and J by 6 bases, with 16 bases between the two germline ends. Germline V gives CDR1 SEHNR, CDR2 FQNEAQ (reference sequence). In DNA form, the CDR3 reads TGTGCCAGCCGAACGGCCGGGGGTGCCGGGGAGCTGTTTTTT. Translation: CASRTAGGAGELFF.

This clonotype was seen a few times. J is TRBJ1-2 and V is TRBV5-1, with 12 bases matching TRBD1. Germline trimming cut 1 base from V and 4 bases from J; bases unmatched to any gene: 11. The CDR3 loop spans 18 amino acids. CDR1 and CDR2 from the germline V gene are SGHRS and YFSETQ. CDR3 DNA: TGCGCCAGCAGCTTGACAGTCCGGGACAGGGGGCAAGGCTATGGCTACACCTTC. Amino acids: CASSLTVRDRGQGYGYTF.

This clonotype occurred many times. This chain uses TRBV4-2 with TRBJ1-4; unclear D gene. Germline V gives CDR1 LGHNA, CDR2 YNFKEQ. The ends were cut back, 2 bases at V and 3 bases at J, with 4 bases in the middle. CDR3 size: 13 residues. CDR3 sequence reads: CASSQPSNEKLFF. The CDR3 region has the DNA TGTGCCAGCAGCCAACCATCTAATGAAAAACTGTTTTTT.

The chain recombines TRBV2 with TRBJ1-2; unclear D gene. V was pared by 6 bases and J by 0 bases, with 8 bases between. From germline, CDR1 is SNHLY and CDR2 FYNNEI. The CDR3 sequence is 13 residues long. In DNA, the CDR3 is TGTGCCAGCAGGGACGGTTCTAACTATGGCTACACCTTC. The encoded protein is CASRDGSNYGYTF.

This clonotype was seen a single time. The chain combines TRBV12-3 or TRBV12-4 with TRBJ1-1, with D unclear. The CDR3 sequence is 16 residues long. V lost 4 bases to trimming and J lost 6 bases, with 21 bases between them. The CDR3 DNA reads as TGTGCCAGCAGTTCCTCAGGACCGATTTATGTCTCTGAAGCTTTCTTT. Its translation is CASSSSGPIYVSEAFF.

This chain joins TRBV1 and TRBJ2-3; TRBD2 was called by the table and not checked on the DNA. TRBV1 is recorded as a pseudogene. The length of the CDR3 is 15 residues. Here the CDR3 DNA reads TGCACCAGCAGCCTCGTCGTGCGGGGAACAGATACGCAGTATTTT. Amino acid sequence: CTSSLVVRGTDTQYF.

This rearrangement joins TRBV11-1 to TRBJ2-1; 12 bases match TRBD1. J lost 0 bases, V lost 1 base, and 10 bases had no gene match. The CDR3 consists of 20 residues. Germline assignment: CDR1 SGHAT and CDR2 FQDESV (reference sequence). This chain's CDR3 is CASSLGDRGPAISSYNEQFF. Here the CDR3 DNA reads TGTGCCAGCAGCTTAGGGGACAGGGGGCCTGCTATTAGCTCCTACAATGAGCAGTTCTTC.

At least ten counts were recorded for this clonotype. The rearrangement uses TRBV6-5 and TRBJ2-3, with TRBD2 identical over 10 bases. V shed 2 bases, J shed 6 bases, and the junction held 11 bases outside the gene matches. This CDR3 contains 17 residues. Looked up from germline, CDR1 is MNHEY and CDR2 is SVGAGI. Here the CDR3 reads CASSYEGSGGPWDTQYF. The CDR3 nucleotides read TGTGCCAGCAGTTACGAGGGTAGCGGGGGGCCATGGGATACGCAGTATTTT.

This clonotype has a handful of counts. The chain carries TRBV5-1 and TRBJ1-4, with D unclear. Per germline, CDR1 SGHRS and CDR2 YFSETQ. V was shortened by 2 bases and J by 0 bases, with 11 bases between the two germline ends. This CDR3 has 16 residues. The DNA for the CDR3 is TGCGCCAGCAGCTTTGCTAATCATGCAACTAATGAAAAACTGTTTTTT. Translation: CASSFANHATNEKLFF.

This clonotype was seen many times. The chain is built from TRBV12-3 or TRBV12-4 and TRBJ2-1; D gene unclear. The ends were cut back, 6 bases at V and 2 bases at J, with 11 bases in the middle. This CDR3 region has 14 residues. CDR3 protein: CASSPSITYNEQFF. CDR3 nucleotides: TGTGCCAGCAGCCCCTCCATCACCTACAATGAGCAGTTCTTC.

Of note for this clonotype: A much larger clone lies one base from this, so it may be a read error. This chain connects TRBV28 to TRBJ2-2, with D perhaps matching TRBD1 or TRBD2 (5 bases each). Germline V gene lookup returns CDR1 MDHEN and CDR2 SYDVKM. This CDR3 spans 16 amino acids. For the CDR3, the DNA is TGTGCCAGCAGTGGGGGTGGTGGGGCGAACACCGGGGTGCTGTTTTTT. It specifies CASSGGGGANTGVLFF.

Many counts were recorded for this clonotype. The chain couples TRBV20-1 to TRBJ2-3; perhaps TRBD2 as D (7 bases). Trimming cost V 2 bases and J 2 bases, with 14 bases left between them. From germline, CDR1 is DFQATT and CDR2 SNEGSKA (reference sequence). The CDR3 consists of 15 residues. This CDR3 is CSARNGGRSTDTQYF. In nucleotides, the CDR3 is TGCAGTGCTAGAAACGGGGGGCGTTCCACAGATACGCAGTATTTT.

This clonotype was seen ten or more times. The chain combines TRBV12-3 or TRBV12-4 with TRBJ2-4; 7 bases are a match to TRBD1. The CDR3 length is 14 residues. The J segment lost 6 bases and the V segment lost 4 bases, leaving 6 bases of the junction unmatched. The CDR3: CASSSNRGTNIQYF. CDR3 nucleotides: TGTGCCAGCAGTTCCAACAGGGGAACAAACATTCAGTACTTC.

Many counts were recorded for this clonotype. V gene TRBV5-1 combines with J gene TRBJ2-1, with TRBD1 identical over 7 bases. Germline CDR1 is SGHRS and CDR2 is YFSETQ. Unmatched junction bases numbered 5, after V lost 4 bases and J lost 4 bases. The CDR3 spans 14 residues. The CDR3, as DNA: TGCGCCAGCAGCGCCGACAGGGCGTACAATGAGCAGTTCTTC. Translating gives CASSADRAYNEQFF.